This is a list of T cell receptor beta chains from one sample in a study of blood T cell repertoires in COVID-19. Sequenced by immunoSEQ multiplex PCR; TCRdb stores in-frame clones only, minus some. The table lists about 430,000 clones, 85% to 90% of them singletons. Input material: PBMCs or T cells enriched from blood (not recorded which). These receptors were obtained from a man aged 25 to 40 who had recovered from COVID-19. Each CDR3 is given with its conserved first and last residue. The D gene is left open where the match is weak. For some rows the clone size is stated as once, few or many, or as a class when expanded; others skip it.

TRBJ1-2	.	TRBV28	13	.	TGTGCCAGCAAGAATACAGGGCCCTATGGCTACACCTTC	CASKNTGPYGYTF
TRBJ1-5	.	TRBV19	15	TRBD1	TGTGCCAGTAGTATAGAGGGACAGGCTAATCAGCCCCAGCATTTT	CASSIEGQANQPQHF
TRBJ1-6	.	TRBV5-1	17	TRBD1	TGCGCCAGCAGCCTCACCGGACAGGGGCCCTATAATTCACCCCTCCACTTT	CASSLTGQGPYNSPLHF
TRBJ2-2	.	TRBV2	15	TRBD1	TGTGCCAGCAGCCCTGGGACAGGGGCCACCGGGGAGCTGTTTTTT	CASSPGTGATGELFF
TRBJ1-3	.	TRBV10-3	16	.	TGTGCCATCAGTGAGCGGGAACAGGGCGCTGGAAACACCATATATTTT	CAISEREQGAGNTIYF
TRBJ2-3	.	TRBV29-1	12	.	TGCAGCGTTCGACAGGGCACAGATACGCAGTATTTT	CSVRQGTDTQYF
TRBJ2-3	.	TRBV3-1/TRBV3-2	15	TRBD2	TGTGCCAGCAGCCAGGCAGCGGGAGGGGCAGATACGCAGTATTTT	CASSQAAGGADTQYF
TRBJ2-1	.	TRBV19	16	TRBD2	TGTGCCAGTAGTATAAAAGGACTAGCGGGAGGGGTTGAGCAGTTCTTC	CASSIKGLAGGVEQFF
TRBJ2-5	.	TRBV5-4	14	.	TGTGCCAGCAGCTTGGGGACTACCCAAGAGACCCAGTACTTC	CASSLGTTQETQYF
TRBJ2-1	.	TRBV12-5	18	TRBD2	TGTGCTAGTGGTGAGGGGCTAGCGGGAGGTAACCTCTACAATGAGCAGTTCTTC	CASGEGLAGGNLYNEQFF
TRBJ1-5	.	TRBV3-1/TRBV3-2	14	.	TGTGCCAGCAGCCAAACCTGGGAGGGACAGCCCCAGCATTTT	CASSQTWEGQPQHF
TRBJ2-7	.	TRBV19	15	TRBD1	TGTGCCAGTAGTATAGGGACAGGGGCATCCTACGAGCAGTACTTC	CASSIGTGASYEQYF
TRBJ1-3	.	TRBV10-3	14	.	TGTGCCACCCAAGACAGACCCTCTGGAAACACCATATATTTT	CATQDRPSGNTIYF
TRBJ2-7	once	TRBV6-5	15	TRBD1	TGTGCCAGCAGACCCCAGGGGGACAGCACCTACGAGCAGTACTTC	CASRPQGDSTYEQYF
TRBJ1-2	.	TRBV19	14	.	TGTGCCAGTAGTATTAAGGGGCAGAGCTATGGCTACACCTTC	CASSIKGQSYGYTF
TRBJ2-1	.	TRBV12-5	18	TRBD2	TGTGCTAGTGGATCCGCGGCGGGAGTGGTGGCCCTATACAATGAGCAGTTCTTC	CASGSAAGVVALYNEQFF
TRBJ2-7	.	TRBV28	15	.	TGTGCCAGCAGTTTCGGAATTACAGGGTCCTACGAGCAGTACTTC	CASSFGITGSYEQYF
TRBJ2-7	.	TRBV28	16	TRBD2	TGTGCCAGCAGTTTTCGTCCTAGCGGGATTTCCTACGAGCAGTACTTC	CASSFRPSGISYEQYF
TRBJ2-7	.	TRBV7-9	14	TRBD1	TGTGCCAGCAGCTTACCCGGACAGGCACGCGAGCAGTACTTC	CASSLPGQAREQYF
TRBJ2-1	.	TRBV5-6	14	TRBD1	TGTGCCAGCAGCTCTGGACAGGGTTACAATGAGCAGTTCTTC	CASSSGQGYNEQFF
TRBJ2-7	once	TRBV28	11	.	TGTGCCAGCCGGGTGCGAAACGAGCAGTACTTC	CASRVRNEQYF
TRBJ2-7	.	TRBV7-9	13	.	TGTGCCAGCAGCACCAAATCGACAGGCGAGCAGTACTTC	CASSTKSTGEQYF
TRBJ1-6	.	TRBV25-1	15	.	TGTGCCAGCAGTAATACAGATGGGAGTAATTCACCCCTCCACTTT	CASSNTDGSNSPLHF
TRBJ2-2	.	TRBV12-5	16	TRBD2	TGTGCTAGTGGTTCCTGGACTAGTCTGAGCACCGGGGAGCTGTTTTTT	CASGSWTSLSTGELFF
TRBJ2-2	.	TRBV9	16	TRBD2	TGTGCCAGCAGCCCCCGTTTAGCGGGAGTCACCGGGGAGCTGTTTTTT	CASSPRLAGVTGELFF
TRBJ2-1	.	TRBV27	15	TRBD2	TGTGCCAGCAGTTTATTAGGACTAGGGGATAATGAGCAGTTCTTC	CASSLLGLGDNEQFF
TRBJ2-1	.	TRBV11-2	16	.	TGTGCCAGCAGCTTAGGGTTGGAGAGGTCCTACAATGAGCAGTTCTTC	CASSLGLERSYNEQFF
TRBJ2-5	.	TRBV3-1/TRBV3-2	14	TRBD2	TGTGCCAGCAGCGAGACTAGCGGGCTGGAGACCCAGTACTTC	CASSETSGLETQYF
TRBJ2-7	.	TRBV7-6	13	.	TGTGCCAGCAGCTTAGCGCAATGGAGGGAGCAGTACTTC	CASSLAQWREQYF
TRBJ2-7	.	TRBV11-2	15	TRBD2	TGTGCCAGCAGCTTGGCCGGGACTAGCGGCTACGAGCAGTACTTC	CASSLAGTSGYEQYF
TRBJ2-5	.	TRBV3-1/TRBV3-2	15	TRBD2	TGTGCCAGCAGCCCCGCGGGAGTGGGCCAAGAGACCCAGTACTTC	CASSPAGVGQETQYF
TRBJ1-5	.	TRBV7-2	15	.	TGTGCCAGCAGCCCAGTGGTAGGGAGTGGCCAGCCCCAGCATTTT	CASSPVVGSGQPQHF
TRBJ2-1	.	TRBV28	15	TRBD2	TGTGCCAGCAGTTCAGGGACTAGCGGCTACAATGAGCAGTTCTTC	CASSSGTSGYNEQFF
TRBJ1-6	.	TRBV3-1/TRBV3-2	15	TRBD1	TGTGCCAGCAGCCGGACAGGGGACGTGAATTCACCCCTCCACTTT	CASSRTGDVNSPLHF
TRBJ2-2	.	TRBV4-2	13	.	TGTGCCAGCAGCCAAGATATAGTCGGGGAGCTGTTTTTT	CASSQDIVGELFF
TRBJ1-2	.	TRBV3-1/TRBV3-2	15	.	TGTGCCAGCAGCCAAGATCGAGGGACATCGGGTGGCTACACCTTC	CASSQDRGTSGGYTF
TRBJ2-1	.	TRBV9	15	.	TGTGCCAGCAGCGTCGAACTAGCCCCCTACAATGAGCAGTTCTTC	CASSVELAPYNEQFF
TRBJ1-1	.	TRBV13	14	.	TGTGCCAGCAGCTTAGCGGGGATGAACACTGAAGCTTTCTTT	CASSLAGMNTEAFF
TRBJ1-1	.	TRBV30	12	.	TGTGCCTGGGGTTACAGTGACACTGAAGCTTTCTTT	CAWGYSDTEAFF
TRBJ2-7	.	TRBV12-3/TRBV12-4	13	.	TGTGCCAGCAGTTTGGGGGGTAACGACGAGCAGTACTTC	CASSLGGNDEQYF
TRBJ2-3	.	TRBV5-5	16	TRBD1	TGTGCCAGCAGCCGGATGAGGGACAGCTTCACAGATACGCAGTATTTT	CASSRMRDSFTDTQYF
TRBJ2-3	once	TRBV7-9	15	TRBD2	TGTGCCAGCAGCCACAGACTAGCGGGACCAGATACGCAGTATTTT	CASSHRLAGPDTQYF
TRBJ2-3	.	TRBV7-6	15	.	TGTGCCAGCAGCCCAGCCCTCGGGACTGTTAATACGCAGTATTTT	CASSPALGTVNTQYF
TRBJ1-2	.	TRBV4-1	16	.	TGCGCCAGCAGCCAAGACCCAGGGAGGGGAAAGTATTGGTACACCTTC	CASSQDPGRGKYWYTF
TRBJ2-5	once	TRBV7-2	15	.	TGTGCCAGCAGCTTAGTGGCTAGCTTATCGAAGACCCAGTACTTC	CASSLVASLSKTQYF
TRBJ1-5	.	TRBV10-3	19	.	TGTGCCATCAGTGAGTCGGATCGGGTGGTACCACCCAGGGGTCGGCCCCAGCATTTT	CAISESDRVVPPRGRPQHF
TRBJ2-1	.	TRBV3-1/TRBV3-2	12	.	TGTGCCAGCCGTCTAGGGACAAATGAGCAGTTCTTC	CASRLGTNEQFF
TRBJ2-2	.	TRBV29-1	10	.	TGCAGCGGCTATTCCGGGGAGCTGTTTTTT	CSGYSGELFF